The clone carrying this T cell receptor beta chain was seen a handful of times. Its antigen is undetermined. The isolated RNA, all of it, was reverse transcribed, so expressed TCRB transcripts were what got sequenced. The assay was immunoSEQ multiplex PCR, and TCRdb's table has in-frame clones only and misses some. The sample holds 15,000 to 17,000 clones, roughly 69% seen once. The data are from a study of beta chain features in type 1 diabetes. CDR1 is MGHRA, CDR2 YSYEKL, per germline. The CDR3 runs to 13 residues. Trimming removed 4 bases from V and 0 bases from J; junction bases left unmatched: 0. Markers CD45RO/CCR7/CD25/CD127/CD95/CD27 served to sort CD4+ naive, central memory, regulatory and stem cell-like memory cells. Study-wide results and limits: TCRB CDR3s from Type 1 diabetes patients were moderately but significantly shorter in all four CD4+ subsets. PCR, the amplification step, might favor shorter templates, equally in patients and controls.

The TCR originated in a man younger than 40 with type 1 diabetes. The sample consisted of Tregs from blood. This chain connects TRBV4-1 to TRBJ2-7; 7 bases line up with TRBD1. CDR3 loop: CASSRDSSYEQYF. The CDR3 coding sequence is TGCGCCAGCAGCCGGGACAGCTCCTACGAGCAGTACTTC.